Each of the 32 T cell receptor beta chains below was sequenced from the same sample in a study of cytomegalovirus exposure and HLA in healthy donors. The primer mix had 60 Vbeta and 13 Jbeta primers. The repertoire was sequenced with immunoSEQ multiplex PCR; TCRdb's copy has only in-frame clones and lacks some. Here the sample spans roughly 190,000 clones, around 77% being singletons. Material: PBMCs. The source of these receptors is a woman aged 18-35 years in good health and CMV-seronegative.

The rearrangement joins TRBV10-3 to TRBJ2-7; weak D call: TRBD2 (6 bases). The V end lost 8 bases, the J end lost 6 bases, and 20 bases lay between the germline ends. This CDR3 is built from 14 residues. In germline, CDR1 is ENHRY, CDR2 SYGVKD. The chain's CDR3 is CAIGTSPSSSEQYF. The DNA for the CDR3 is TGTGCCATCGGTACTAGCCCCTCGAGCTCCGAGCAGTACTTC.

J is TRBJ1-2 and V is TRBV27; D is perhaps TRBD1 (6 bases). Germline assignment: CDR1 MNHEY and CDR2 SMNVEV (reference sequence). The CDR3 runs to 19 residues. Trimming left V 4 bases short and J 3 bases short, with 27 bases between. In DNA form, the CDR3 reads TGTGCCAGCAGTTCAATAACAGGACAGACTTCACCCGGATACTATGGCTACACCTTC. Amino acids: CASSSITGQTSPGYYGYTF.

The chain joins TRBV7-9 to TRBJ1-1, with D possibly being TRBD1 (5 bases). CDR3 length: 13 residues. Trimming left V 5 bases short and J 5 bases short, with 12 bases between. In germline, CDR1 is SEHNR, CDR2 FQNEAQ (reference sequence). This CDR3 reads CASSKVGGTEAFF. DNA of the CDR3: TGTGCCAGCAGCAAGGTCGGGGGGACTGAAGCTTTCTTT.

The chain has TRBV5-6 and TRBJ2-7; D uncertain. V was clipped by 4 bases and J by 3 bases, with 8 bases between them. CDR3 length: 12 amino acids. Germline V gene data show CDR1 as SGHDT and CDR2 as YYEEEE. The CDR3 spells CASSPQNYEQYF. The CDR3 nucleotides read TGTGCCAGCAGCCCGCAGAACTACGAGCAGTACTTC.

This clone was observed a handful of times. The V call is TRBV4-3, the J call TRBJ2-1; 10 nucleotides match TRBD2. Germline-derived CDR1 and CDR2 are LGHNA and YSLEER. The CDR3 length is 15 residues. The trim removed 1 base at V and 9 bases at J, leaving 6 bases unmatched. In DNA, the CDR3 is TGCGCCAGCAGCCAAGGTTTTAGCGGGAGGTCTGAGCAGTTCTTC. Its translation: CASSQGFSGRSEQFF.

CDR3 sequence reads: CAWSAGDLPQHF. The CDR3 DNA is TGTGCCTGGAGCGCAGGGGATCTGCCCCAGCATTTT. The chain carries TRBV30 and TRBJ1-5; a weak D match, TRBD1 (6 bases). V gave up 3 bases and J gave up 9 bases, with 12 bases separating them. Germline V lookup: CDR1 GTSNPN, CDR2 SVGIG (reference sequence). The CDR3 loop spans 12 amino acids.

Only a few counts were recorded for this clone. This chain joins TRBV2 and TRBJ1-2; D unclear. The CDR3 covers 13 residues. Per the germline V gene, CDR1 is SNHLY and CDR2 is FYNNEI. The V end was cut by 4 bases, the J end by 4 bases, with 10 bases between. This chain's CDR3 is CASSAGQSYGYTF. The CDR3 nucleotides are TGTGCCAGCAGTGCCGGTCAAAGCTATGGCTACACCTTC.

For the CDR3, the DNA is TGTGCCAGCAGCCCAGGGGGCACTAATGAAAAACTGTTTTTT. Translated: CASSPGGTNEKLFF. The genes are TRBV11-3 and TRBJ1-4; 8 bases align to TRBD1. The CDR3 consists of 14 residues. Germline trimming cut 5 bases from V and 2 bases from J; bases unmatched to any gene: 1. Germline V gene sequence: CDR1 SGHNT, CDR2 YENEEA.

The V call is TRBV4-1, the J call TRBJ2-3, with D tentatively TRBD2 (6 bases). V was pared by 4 bases and J by 5 bases, with 19 bases between. This CDR3 comprises 16 residues. The V gene's germline CDR1 is MGHRA and CDR2 YSYEKL. This chain's CDR3 is CASSPQEVGAGDTQYF. As DNA, the CDR3 is TGCGCCAGCAGCCCCCAGGAGGTGGGAGCGGGAGATACGCAGTATTTT.

V usage is TRBV2 and J usage is TRBJ2-3; 7 nucleotides align to TRBD2. In germline, CDR1 is SNHLY, CDR2 FYNNEI. This CDR3 contains 14 residues. Trimming removed 7 bases from V and 2 bases from J; junction bases left unmatched: 6. The CDR3 sequence is CASTRLALTDTQYF. As DNA, the CDR3 is TGTGCCAGCACCCGACTAGCCCTCACAGATACGCAGTATTTT. Using reference TRBV2 and TRBJ2-3 for the parts outside the CDR3, the full variable domain is EPEVTQTPSHQVTQMGQEVILRCVPISNHLYFYWYRQILGQKVEFLVSFYNNEISEKSEIFDDQFSVERPDGSNFTLKIRSTKLEDSAMYFCASTRLALTDTQYFGPGTRLTVL.

V usage is TRBV5-1 and J usage is TRBJ1-1; D not certain. This CDR3 region has 14 residues. The V gene lost 1 base and the J gene lost 0 bases, with 7 bases spanning the gap. Germline V gene lookup returns CDR1 SGHRS and CDR2 YFSETQ. CDR3 sequence (DNA): TGCGCCAGCAGCTTGTCACCTATGAACACTGAAGCTTTCTTT. Its protein product is CASSLSPMNTEAFF.

V usage is TRBV30 and J usage is TRBJ2-5; no clear D. The assigned J gene may be wrong: the sequence end matches TRBJ2-7 better. The germline V gene encodes CDR1 GTSNPN and CDR2 SVGIG (reference sequence). The CDR3 is made up of 12 amino acids. The CDR3 DNA sequence: TGTGCCTGGGCCGCTAATGTATACGAGCAGTACTTC. This translates into CAWAANVYEQYF.

The rearrangement joins TRBV6-5 to TRBJ1-1; D unresolved. Trimming took 0 bases from V and 1 from J, leaving 6 bases between them. This CDR3 contains 14 residues. Germline CDR1 and CDR2: MNHEY and SVGAGI. The CDR3 DNA follows: TGTGCCAGCAGTTACTCGGCAGGGAACACTGAAGCTTTCTTT. It encodes CASSYSAGNTEAFF.

This chain links TRBV7-9 with TRBJ1-1; D is undetermined. V was clipped by 1 base and J by 3 bases, with 12 bases between them. CDR1 is SEHNR and CDR2 is FQNEAQ in the germline V gene (reference sequence). The CDR3 runs to 15 residues. This chain's CDR3 is CASSLDGYQDTEAFF. CDR3 coding DNA: TGTGCCAGCAGCTTAGATGGGTATCAGGACACTGAAGCTTTCTTT. Complete variable domain (other parts from reference TRBV7-9 and TRBJ1-1): DTGVSQNPRHKITKRGQNVTFRCDPISEHNRLYWYRQTLGQGPEFLTYFQNEAQLEKSRLLSDRFSAERPKGSFSTLEIQRTEQGDSAMYLCASSLDGYQDTEAFFGQGTRLTVV.

With respect to this clone: The sample has other DNA sequences that encode this CDR3 too. This chain links TRBV30 with TRBJ1-1; no firm D call. Germline CDR1 is GTSNPN and CDR2 is SVGIG (reference sequence). V shed 0 bases and J shed 2 bases, with 7 bases lying between them. The CDR3 extends over 13 amino acids. DNA of the CDR3: TGTGCCTGGAGTGTACTCGGTAACACTGAAGCTTTCTTT. Protein sequence: CAWSVLGNTEAFF.

The gene calls are TRBV7-9 and TRBJ2-3, with a weak D call TRBD2 (6 bases). The germline V gene encodes CDR1 SEHNR and CDR2 FQNEAQ (reference sequence). The CDR3 is 18 amino acids. Trimming took off 4 bases at V and 2 bases at J, with 22 bases between the two ends. CDR3 coding DNA: TGTGCCAGCAGCTCGACTGGACTAACCTCGGCCCCCACAGATACGCAGTATTTT. It is translated as CASSSTGLTSAPTDTQYF.

The chain combines TRBV28 with TRBJ1-1; 9 nucleotides agree with TRBD1. This CDR3 has 14 residues. V lost 6 bases to trimming and J lost 4 bases; unmatched junction nucleotides: 6. Germline V gives CDR1 MDHEN, CDR2 SYDVKM. CDR3 in amino acids: CASSRTGAGTEAFF. The CDR3 region has the DNA TGTGCCAGCAGCAGGACAGGGGCGGGCACTGAAGCTTTCTTT.

The chain joins TRBV5-1 to TRBJ2-7; 9 bases fit TRBD2. The CDR3 length is 15 residues. V shed 5 bases and J 3 bases; nucleotides not matched to a gene: 9. CDR1 SGHRS and CDR2 YFSETQ come from the germline V gene. The CDR3 region has the DNA TGCGCCAGCAGGCAAGGCGGGGGGGGGAACTACGAGCAGTACTTC. Translating gives CASRQGGGGNYEQYF.

The rearrangement links TRBV4-3 to TRBJ2-1, with 8 bases lining up with TRBD2. Trimming took 0 bases from V and 5 from J; bases not matched to a gene: 9. This CDR3 comprises 17 residues. Per germline, CDR1 LGHNA and CDR2 YSLEER. CDR3 nucleotide sequence: TGCGCCAGCAGCCAAGATTTTAAGCGGGGGCCGCACAATGAGCAGTTCTTC. This gives the protein CASSQDFKRGPHNEQFF.

In this sample, this clone turned up a few times. The CDR3 here is CASRRSGRRAGELFF. The CDR3 DNA reads as TGTGCCAGCAGGAGGAGCGGGAGGCGGGCCGGGGAGCTGTTTTTT. The chain combines TRBV11-2 with TRBJ2-2; 9 bases line up with TRBD2. Trimming at V came to 6 bases and at J to 6 bases, leaving 8 bases not matched to a gene. Germline loops: CDR1 SGHAT, CDR2 FQNNGV. The length of the CDR3 is 15 residues.

The chain carries TRBV7-9 and TRBJ1-5, with D perhaps TRBD1 (6 bases). Germline V gene sequence: CDR1 SEHNR, CDR2 FQNEAQ (reference sequence). The CDR3 has 14 residues. Between the trimmed V and J ends, which lost 1 base and 6 bases, there was a span of 10 bases. Here the CDR3 reads CASSLVGAGQPQHF. In nucleotides, the CDR3 is TGTGCCAGCAGCTTAGTGGGGGCCGGTCAGCCCCAGCATTTT.

The chain couples TRBV10-3 to TRBJ2-7, with 8 bases matching TRBD1. V lost 6 bases, J lost 5 bases, and 6 bases stayed unmatched. The CDR3 consists of 13 residues. Per the germline V gene, CDR1 is ENHRY and CDR2 is SYGVKD. The CDR3 region is CAIRWDRRNEQYF. Here the CDR3 DNA reads TGTGCCATCAGATGGGACAGGCGGAACGAGCAGTACTTC.

V is TRBV18 and J is TRBJ1-4; tentatively, D is TRBD1 (5 bases). This CDR3 is built from 13 residues. Germline CDR1 is KGHSH and CDR2 is LQKENI. Deletions cut 8 bases from V and 4 bases from J, with 11 bases between. CDR3 nucleotides: TGTGCCAGCGGCGGGACCGATAATGAAAAACTGTTTTTT. This encodes CASGGTDNEKLFF.

The chain links TRBV7-9 to TRBJ1-5; 9 bases line up with TRBD1. The CDR3 totals 17 residues. Germline assignment: CDR1 SEHNR and CDR2 FQNEAQ (reference sequence). Trimming removed 5 bases from V and 4 bases from J; junction bases left unmatched: 12. CDR3 in amino acids: CASSGRDRESTNQPQHF. Here the CDR3 DNA reads TGTGCCAGCAGCGGACGGGACAGGGAAAGCACTAATCAGCCCCAGCATTTT.

V is TRBV7-3 and J is TRBJ2-7; possible D gene TRBD2, 7 bases. The CDR3 is 15 amino acids. Per germline, CDR1 SGHTA and CDR2 FQGTGA. V was clipped by 1 base and J by 5 bases, with 15 bases between them. CDR3 in DNA: TGTGCCAGCAGCTTAAACGGGGGGCGCGGGGACGAGCAGTACTTC. Its translation is CASSLNGGRGDEQYF.

The V call is TRBV11-3, the J call TRBJ2-6; 8 nucleotides line up with TRBD1. Losses at the gene ends were 5 bases for V and 1 base for J; bases not matched to a gene: 7. Germline CDR1 SGHNT, CDR2 YENEEA. This CDR3 is 17 amino acids long. For the CDR3, the DNA is TGTGCCAGCAGCACGGACAGGGCCCTTTCTGGGGCCAACGTCCTGACTTTC. Translation: CASSTDRALSGANVLTF.

The rearrangement links TRBV15 to TRBJ1-5, with D unresolved. The germline gives CDR1 LNHNV, CDR2 YYDKDF (reference sequence). Trimming shortened V by 8 bases and J by 0 bases, and 11 bases separated the two germline ends. The CDR3 length is 14 residues. The CDR3 sequence is CATQDNHSNQPQHF. The DNA for the CDR3 is TGTGCCACCCAGGATAACCATAGCAATCAGCCCCAGCATTTT. The entire variable domain, with the rest obtained from reference TRBV15 and TRBJ1-5, is as follows: DAMVIQNPRYQVTQFGKPVTLSCSQTLNHNVMYWYQQKSSQAPKLLFHYYDKDFNNEADTPDNFQSRRPNTSFCFLDIRSPGLGDTAMYLCATQDNHSNQPQHFGDGTRLSIL.

The chain combines TRBV29-1 with TRBJ2-6; D may be TRBD2 (7 bases). CDR1 SQVTM and CDR2 ANQGSEA come from the germline V gene. V lost 1 base, J lost 4 bases, and 26 bases lay in between. The CDR3 runs to 20 residues. This CDR3 is CSVEATHSRGGMLGANVLTF. The CDR3 coding sequence is TGCAGCGTTGAAGCCACCCACTCAAGGGGGGGTATGTTGGGGGCCAACGTCCTGACTTTC.

V gene TRBV7-2 combines with J gene TRBJ2-5; 9 bases agree with TRBD1. V shed 7 bases, J shed 5 bases, and the junction held 11 bases outside the gene matches. Germline loops: CDR1 SGHTA, CDR2 FQGNSA. The CDR3 is 15 amino acids. CDR3 protein: CASTPGTGRGETQYF. In DNA form, the CDR3 reads TGTGCCAGCACTCCGGGGACAGGGAGAGGCGAGACCCAGTACTTC.

The chain uses TRBV7-2 and TRBJ2-7; 14 positions agree with TRBD2. Looked up from germline, CDR1 is SGHTA and CDR2 is FQGNSA. The V segment lost 4 bases and the J segment 7 bases; nucleotides outside the gene matches: 6. The CDR3 runs 15 residues. CDR3 DNA: TGTGCCAGCAGCTCCGGACTAGCGGGAGGCCAAGAGCAGTACTTC. This sequence encodes CASSSGLAGGQEQYF.

As concerns this clone: This CDR3 is also generated by other DNA sequences in the sample. This rearrangement joins TRBV27 to TRBJ1-2, with TRBD1 as a possible D gene (6 bases). The CDR3 sequence is 13 residues long. CDR1 is MNHEY and CDR2 is SMNVEV in the germline V gene (reference sequence). The V gene lost 6 bases and the J gene lost 0 bases, with 8 bases spanning the gap. The CDR3 bases are TGTGCCAGCAGCTCAGGGGCTAACTATGGCTACACCTTC. Protein product: CASSSGANYGYTF.

The count of this clone is one. The V call is TRBV18, the J call TRBJ2-1; weak D call: TRBD1 (6 bases). V lost 3 bases, J lost 3 bases, and 12 bases lay in between. Germline loops: CDR1 KGHSH, CDR2 LQKENI. CDR3 length equals 15 residues. CDR3 in DNA: TGTGCCAGCTCACCGAACGCAGGGGTCTACAATGAGCAGTTCTTC. Its translation: CASSPNAGVYNEQFF. The variable domain in full, completed from reference TRBV18 and TRBJ2-1, reads NAGVMQNPRHLVRRRGQEARLRCSPMKGHSHVYWYRQLPEEGLKFMVYLQKENIIDESGMPKERFSAEFPKEGPSILRIQQVVRGDSAAYFCASSPNAGVYNEQFFGPGTRLTVL.